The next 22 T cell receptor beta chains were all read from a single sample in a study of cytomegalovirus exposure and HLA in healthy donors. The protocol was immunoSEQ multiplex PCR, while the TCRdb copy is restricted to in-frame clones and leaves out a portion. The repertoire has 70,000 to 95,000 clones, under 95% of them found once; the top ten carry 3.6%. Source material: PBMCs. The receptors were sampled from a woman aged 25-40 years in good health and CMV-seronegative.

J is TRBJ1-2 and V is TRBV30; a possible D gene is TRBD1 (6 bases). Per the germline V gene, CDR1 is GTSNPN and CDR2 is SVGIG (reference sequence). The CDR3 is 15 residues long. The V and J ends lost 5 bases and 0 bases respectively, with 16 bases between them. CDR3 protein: CAWDRRIEANYGYTF. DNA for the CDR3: TGTGCCTGGGACAGGAGGATAGAAGCTAACTATGGCTACACCTTC.

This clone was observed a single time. The CDR3 reads CASSYSRTGGTRAFF. In DNA form, the CDR3 reads TGTGCCAGCAGTTACTCGAGGACAGGGGGCACCCGAGCTTTCTTT. The gene calls are TRBV6-5 and TRBJ1-1; TRBD1 aligns across 11 bases. With 0 bases clipped from V and 10 bases from J, the junction kept 7 bases outside the gene matches. Germline CDR1 is MNHEY and CDR2 is SVGAGI. The CDR3 has 15 residues.

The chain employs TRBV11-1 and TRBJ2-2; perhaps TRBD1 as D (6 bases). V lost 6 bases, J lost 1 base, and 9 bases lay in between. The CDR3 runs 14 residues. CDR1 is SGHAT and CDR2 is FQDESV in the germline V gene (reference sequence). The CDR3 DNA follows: TGTGCCAGCAGAAGGGGACAGAACACCGGGGAGCTGTTTTTT. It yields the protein CASRRGQNTGELFF. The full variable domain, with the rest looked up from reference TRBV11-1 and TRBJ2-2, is EAEVAQSPRYKITEKSQAVAFWCDPISGHATLYWYRQILGQGPELLVQFQDESVVDDSQLPKDRFSAERLKGVDSTLKIQPAELGDSAMYLCASRRGQNTGELFFGEGSRLTVL.

The CDR3 loop is CATSRVVTNSPLHF. Here the CDR3 DNA reads TGTGCCACCAGCAGAGTGGTAACAAATTCACCCCTCCACTTT. The rearrangement uses TRBV15 and TRBJ1-6, with D uncertain. The CDR3 is 14 residues long. V lost 1 base and J lost 7, with 8 bases in between. Germline V gene sequence: CDR1 LNHNV, CDR2 YYDKDF (reference sequence).

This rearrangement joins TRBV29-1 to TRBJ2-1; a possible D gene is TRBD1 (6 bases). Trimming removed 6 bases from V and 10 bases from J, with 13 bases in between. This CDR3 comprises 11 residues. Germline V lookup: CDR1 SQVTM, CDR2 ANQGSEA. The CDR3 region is CSVARGQEQFF. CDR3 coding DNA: TGCAGCGTGGCCAGGGGTCAGGAGCAGTTCTTC.

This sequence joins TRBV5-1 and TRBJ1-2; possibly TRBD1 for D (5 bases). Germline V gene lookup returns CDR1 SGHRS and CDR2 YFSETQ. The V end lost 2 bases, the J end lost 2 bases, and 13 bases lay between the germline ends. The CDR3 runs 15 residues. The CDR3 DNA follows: TGCGCCAGCAGCTTACCAGGGAAAGGGAACTATGGCTACACCTTC. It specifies CASSLPGKGNYGYTF.

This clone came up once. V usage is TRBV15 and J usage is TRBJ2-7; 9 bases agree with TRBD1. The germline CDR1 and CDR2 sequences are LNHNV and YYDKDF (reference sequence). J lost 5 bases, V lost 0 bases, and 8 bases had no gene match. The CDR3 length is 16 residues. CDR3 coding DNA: TGTGCCACCAGCAGAGATCGTGTACAGGGGGCTAACGAGCAGTACTTC. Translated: CATSRDRVQGANEQYF.

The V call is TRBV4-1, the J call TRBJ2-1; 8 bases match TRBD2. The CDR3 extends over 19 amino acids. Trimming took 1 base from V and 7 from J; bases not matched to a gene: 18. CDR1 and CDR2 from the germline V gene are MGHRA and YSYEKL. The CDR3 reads CASSQGVVGREGRKNEQFF. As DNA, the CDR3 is TGCGCCAGCAGCCAAGGGGTAGTTGGACGGGAGGGCCGTAAGAATGAGCAGTTCTTC.

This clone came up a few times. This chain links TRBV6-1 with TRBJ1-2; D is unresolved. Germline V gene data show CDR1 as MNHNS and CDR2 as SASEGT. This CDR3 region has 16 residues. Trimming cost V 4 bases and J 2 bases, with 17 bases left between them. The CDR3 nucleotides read TGTGCCAGCAGTGCAACCCACCTCAGAGGGAACTATGGCTACACCTTC. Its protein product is CASSATHLRGNYGYTF.

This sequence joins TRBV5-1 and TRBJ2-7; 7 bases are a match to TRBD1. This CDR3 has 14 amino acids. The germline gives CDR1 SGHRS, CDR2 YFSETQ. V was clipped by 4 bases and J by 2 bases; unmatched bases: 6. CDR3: CASSPGTVPYEQYF. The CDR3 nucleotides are TGCGCCAGCAGCCCCGGGACAGTCCCCTACGAGCAGTACTTC.

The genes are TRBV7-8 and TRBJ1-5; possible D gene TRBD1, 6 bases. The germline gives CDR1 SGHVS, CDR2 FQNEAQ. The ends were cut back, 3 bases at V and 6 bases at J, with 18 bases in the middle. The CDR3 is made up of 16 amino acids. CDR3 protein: CASSFKKRGWIQPQHF. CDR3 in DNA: TGTGCCAGCAGCTTTAAGAAAAGGGGGTGGATTCAGCCCCAGCATTTT.

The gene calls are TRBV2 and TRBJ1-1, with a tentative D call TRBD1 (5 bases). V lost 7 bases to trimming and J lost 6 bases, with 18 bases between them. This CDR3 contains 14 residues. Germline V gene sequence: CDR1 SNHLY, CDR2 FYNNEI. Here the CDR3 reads CASTPDKIGPEAFF. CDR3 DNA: TGTGCCAGCACCCCGGACAAGATAGGTCCTGAAGCTTTCTTT.

CDR3: CASSQEGTAGETQYF. CDR3 coding DNA: TGCGCCAGCAGCCAAGAAGGGACAGCAGGGGAGACCCAGTACTTC. The chain employs TRBV4-1 and TRBJ2-5, with 7 bases aligning to TRBD1. CDR1 MGHRA and CDR2 YSYEKL come from the germline V gene. There are 15 residues in the CDR3. V dropped 0 bases and J dropped 5; count of bases not matched to a gene: 6.

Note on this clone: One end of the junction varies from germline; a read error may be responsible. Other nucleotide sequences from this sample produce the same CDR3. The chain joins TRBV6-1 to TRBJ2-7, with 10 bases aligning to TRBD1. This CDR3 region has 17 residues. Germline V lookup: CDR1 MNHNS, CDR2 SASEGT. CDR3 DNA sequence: TGTGCCAGCAGTGAATACCCTGGGACAGGGGAATCCTTCGAGCAGTACTTC. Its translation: CASSEYPGTGESFEQYF.

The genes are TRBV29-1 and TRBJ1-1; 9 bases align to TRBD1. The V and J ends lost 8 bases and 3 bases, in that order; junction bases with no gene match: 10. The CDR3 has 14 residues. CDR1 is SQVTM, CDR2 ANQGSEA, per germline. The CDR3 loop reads CSLGQGIRDTEAFF. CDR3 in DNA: TGCAGCCTTGGACAGGGGATTCGTGACACTGAAGCTTTCTTT.

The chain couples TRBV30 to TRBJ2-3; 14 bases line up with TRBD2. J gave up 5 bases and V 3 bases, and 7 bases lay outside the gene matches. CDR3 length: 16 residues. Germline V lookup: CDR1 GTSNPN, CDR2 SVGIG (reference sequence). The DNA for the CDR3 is TGTGCCTGGAGCGAGGGACTAGCGGGAGAAGGAGATACGCAGTATTTT. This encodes CAWSEGLAGEGDTQYF.

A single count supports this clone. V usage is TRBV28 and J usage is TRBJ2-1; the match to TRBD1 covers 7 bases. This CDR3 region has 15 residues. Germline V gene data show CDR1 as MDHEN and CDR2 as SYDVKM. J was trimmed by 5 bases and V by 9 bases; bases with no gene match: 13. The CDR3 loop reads CASVTRGQQDNEQFF. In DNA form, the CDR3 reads TGTGCCAGTGTGACACGGGGACAGCAAGACAATGAGCAGTTCTTC.

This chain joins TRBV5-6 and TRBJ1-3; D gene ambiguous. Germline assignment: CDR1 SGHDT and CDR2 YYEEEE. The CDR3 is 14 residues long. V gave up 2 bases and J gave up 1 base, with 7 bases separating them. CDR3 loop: CASSFSGSGNTIYF. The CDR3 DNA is TGTGCCAGCAGCTTCAGCGGTTCTGGAAACACCATATATTTT.

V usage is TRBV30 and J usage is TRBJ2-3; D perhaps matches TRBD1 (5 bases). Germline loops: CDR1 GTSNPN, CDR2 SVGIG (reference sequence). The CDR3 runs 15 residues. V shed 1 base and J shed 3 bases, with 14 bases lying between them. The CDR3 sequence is CAWSGGRRLTDTQYF. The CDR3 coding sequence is TGTGCCTGGAGTGGGGGCCGACGGCTGACAGATACGCAGTATTTT. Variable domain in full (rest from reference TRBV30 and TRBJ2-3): SQTIHQWPATLVQPVGSPLSLECTVEGTSNPNLYWYRQAAGRGLQLLFYSVGIGQISSEVPQNLSASRPQDRQFILSSKKLLLSDSGFYLCAWSGGRRLTDTQYFGPGTRLTVL.

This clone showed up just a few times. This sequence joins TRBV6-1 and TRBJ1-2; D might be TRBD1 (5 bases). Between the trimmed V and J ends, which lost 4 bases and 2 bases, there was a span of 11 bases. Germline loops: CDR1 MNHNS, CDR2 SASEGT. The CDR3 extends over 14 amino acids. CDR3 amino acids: CASSVGATNYGYTF. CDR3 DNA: TGTGCCAGCAGTGTTGGGGCTACCAACTATGGCTACACCTTC.

This chain's CDR3 is CASSIEPPRAEGLYSEQYF. CDR3 DNA sequence: TGTGCCAGTAGTATAGAGCCCCCCCGGGCGGAGGGGCTATATTCCGAGCAGTACTTC. This chain links TRBV19 with TRBJ2-7; tentatively, D is TRBD2 (6 bases). Germline CDR1 LNHDA, CDR2 SQIVND (reference sequence). This CDR3 contains 19 residues. The germline V and J ends were trimmed by 0 bases and 6 bases, with 27 bases remaining between them.

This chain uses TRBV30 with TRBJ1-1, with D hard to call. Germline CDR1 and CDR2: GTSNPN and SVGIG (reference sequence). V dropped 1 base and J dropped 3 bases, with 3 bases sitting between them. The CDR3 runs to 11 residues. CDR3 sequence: CAWSAYTEAFF. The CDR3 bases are TGTGCCTGGAGTGCGTACACTGAAGCTTTCTTT.